Given below is one TCR beta chain in context. The entry originates in a study of blood T cell repertoires in COVID-19. The CDR3 sequence is 15 residues long. Germline V CDR1 and CDR2: SGHNT, YYREEE (reference sequence). V was trimmed by 2 bases and J by 5 bases, leaving 16 bases between them. The protocol was immunoSEQ multiplex PCR, while the TCRdb copy is restricted to in-frame clones and leaves out a portion. The table lists 250,000 or so clones, 86% of them singletons. Those enrolled, adults aged roughly 18 to 89 years, came from roughly 23 US areas. Which cohort a participant joined came from the clinical history participants gave. Recovered status applied to Cohort 3 donors who had two consecutive negative PCRs. It also applied to those with clearance or with symptom resolution.

Sequenced input: PBMCs or T cells enriched from blood (not recorded which). V usage is TRBV5-4 and J usage is TRBJ1-2; TRBD1 is a possible D gene (6 bases). The clonotype originates from a woman aged 45-59 years who had recovered from COVID-19. As DNA, the CDR3 is TGTGCCAGCAGCTTACGTCGAGGGGGGGCATATGGCTACACCTTC. Its protein is CASSLRRGGAYGYTF.